This T cell receptor (beta chain) was captured in a study of control samples from healthy donors and cancer patients. The method was immunoSEQ multiplex PCR; TCRdb's version includes in-frame clones alone and lacks a portion of them. The table shows about 200,000 clones, with around 90% occurring only once. The material sequenced was blood. The sequence derives from a man in his thirties or forties in good health.

Written as DNA, the CDR3 is TGTGCCAGCAGCTTAGGTGGCGGGGGGGCCGGGAGGAATGAGCAGTTCTTC. Translation: CASSLGGGGAGRNEQFF. This chain links TRBV7-2 with TRBJ2-1, with 9 bases matching TRBD2. This CDR3 has 17 amino acids. The trim removed 1 base at V and 7 bases at J, leaving 11 bases unmatched. Germline lookup yields CDR1 SGHTA and CDR2 FQGNSA.